This entry features one T cell receptor beta chain sequence. The data derive from a study of chemoradiotherapy in HPV16-positive cancers. Assay used: immunoSEQ multiplex PCR; TCRdb lists only in-frame clones, some missing. Here the sample spans 20,000 to 30,000 clones, approximately 94% being singletons. Sample collection was performed from a patient who underwent chemoradiotherapy. This receptor was obtained from a human donor with HPV-associated anogenital cancer.

The CDR3 sequence: CASSTTAYSSYNEQFF. In DNA, the CDR3 is TGTGCCAGTAGTACGACAGCATATAGCTCCTACAATGAGCAGTTCTTC. The chain has TRBV19 and TRBJ2-1; perhaps TRBD1 as D (5 bases). Trimming took off 4 bases at V and 0 bases at J, with 13 bases between the two ends. CDR3 length equals 16 residues. Germline V gives CDR1 LNHDA, CDR2 SQIVND (reference sequence).